This entry concerns a single T cell receptor (beta chain). The antigen is unknown. This sample was taken from a study of tumor-infiltrating lymphocytes in glioblastoma multiforme. TCR beta libraries were built from RNA through three nested multiplex PCR rounds using modified ARM-PCR. Input was approximately 0.48 ug total RNA, reverse-transcribed with a C-beta primer. Unique molecular identifiers were not described for the libraries. TCRdb re-derived calls from the multiplex PCR reads in MiXCR, one entry per CDR3 protein. Of fewer than 10,000 distinct CDR3 sequences in the sample, about 76% were seen once. This CDR3 is built from 15 residues. The germline V gene has CDR1 SGHAT and CDR2 FQNNGV. V lost 2 bases and J 4 bases, leaving 13 bases between the germline ends. The study's findings and limits: Functional subtype sorting of these T cells was not performed. Unequal TCR RNA per T cell might skew measured clone sizes.

The origin of this receptor is a male donor with glioblastoma. The sequencing sample was made of brain tumor tissue. J is TRBJ2-3 and V is TRBV11-2; D unclear. CDR3 sequence reads: CASSLNPTGPDTQYF. The CDR3 DNA sequence: TGTGCCAGCAGCTTAAATCCTACGGGCCCAGATACGCAGTATTTT.